The clone carrying this TCR beta chain was seen only a few times. The antigen is unknown. The data derive from a study of blood T cells in healthy people across ages. Study outcomes and limitations: Researchers judged that diversity estimates from one million T cells fell short of true values. Age advanced and TCR beta diversity per million T cells fell, roughly linearly.

Trimming stripped 3 bases from V and 4 bases from J, with 10 bases between. The CDR3 has 13 amino acids. Per germline, CDR1 DFQATT and CDR2 SNEGSKA (reference sequence). Through a sample-barcoded 5' primer and a J-beta primer mix, a second PCR was run for roughly 6 to 12 cycles. Template switching added a 12-random-nucleotide identifier to every cDNA molecule. CDR3-containing paired-end reads numbering at least 2.5 million came from each sample. In TCRdb, the 5' RACE reads were re-called with MiXCR into one record per CDR3 protein. The sample records roughly 2 million distinct CDR3 sequences, around half being singletons.

This sequence was found in a woman between 35 and 50 years old in good health. The chain has TRBV20-1 and TRBJ2-1; D gene ambiguous. What was sequenced was blood. Here the CDR3 DNA reads TGCAGTGCTAGCCTATCTGGATACAATGAGCAGTTCTTC. This codes for CSASLSGYNEQFF.